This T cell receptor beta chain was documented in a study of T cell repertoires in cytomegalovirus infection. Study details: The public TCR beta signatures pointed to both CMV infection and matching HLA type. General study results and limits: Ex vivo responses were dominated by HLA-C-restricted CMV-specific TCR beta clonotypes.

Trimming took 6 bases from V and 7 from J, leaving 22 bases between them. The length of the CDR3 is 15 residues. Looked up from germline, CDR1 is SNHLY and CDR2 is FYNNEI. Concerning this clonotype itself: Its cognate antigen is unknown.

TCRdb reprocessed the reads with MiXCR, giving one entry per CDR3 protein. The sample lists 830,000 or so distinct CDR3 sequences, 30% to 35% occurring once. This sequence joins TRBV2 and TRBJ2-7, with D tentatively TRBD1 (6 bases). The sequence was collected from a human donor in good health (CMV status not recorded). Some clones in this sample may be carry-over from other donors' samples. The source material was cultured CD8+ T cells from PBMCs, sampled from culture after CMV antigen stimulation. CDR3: CASRKTGSPPEEQYF. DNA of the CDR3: TGTGCCAGCAGGAAAACAGGGAGCCCGCCTGAAGAGCAGTACTTC.